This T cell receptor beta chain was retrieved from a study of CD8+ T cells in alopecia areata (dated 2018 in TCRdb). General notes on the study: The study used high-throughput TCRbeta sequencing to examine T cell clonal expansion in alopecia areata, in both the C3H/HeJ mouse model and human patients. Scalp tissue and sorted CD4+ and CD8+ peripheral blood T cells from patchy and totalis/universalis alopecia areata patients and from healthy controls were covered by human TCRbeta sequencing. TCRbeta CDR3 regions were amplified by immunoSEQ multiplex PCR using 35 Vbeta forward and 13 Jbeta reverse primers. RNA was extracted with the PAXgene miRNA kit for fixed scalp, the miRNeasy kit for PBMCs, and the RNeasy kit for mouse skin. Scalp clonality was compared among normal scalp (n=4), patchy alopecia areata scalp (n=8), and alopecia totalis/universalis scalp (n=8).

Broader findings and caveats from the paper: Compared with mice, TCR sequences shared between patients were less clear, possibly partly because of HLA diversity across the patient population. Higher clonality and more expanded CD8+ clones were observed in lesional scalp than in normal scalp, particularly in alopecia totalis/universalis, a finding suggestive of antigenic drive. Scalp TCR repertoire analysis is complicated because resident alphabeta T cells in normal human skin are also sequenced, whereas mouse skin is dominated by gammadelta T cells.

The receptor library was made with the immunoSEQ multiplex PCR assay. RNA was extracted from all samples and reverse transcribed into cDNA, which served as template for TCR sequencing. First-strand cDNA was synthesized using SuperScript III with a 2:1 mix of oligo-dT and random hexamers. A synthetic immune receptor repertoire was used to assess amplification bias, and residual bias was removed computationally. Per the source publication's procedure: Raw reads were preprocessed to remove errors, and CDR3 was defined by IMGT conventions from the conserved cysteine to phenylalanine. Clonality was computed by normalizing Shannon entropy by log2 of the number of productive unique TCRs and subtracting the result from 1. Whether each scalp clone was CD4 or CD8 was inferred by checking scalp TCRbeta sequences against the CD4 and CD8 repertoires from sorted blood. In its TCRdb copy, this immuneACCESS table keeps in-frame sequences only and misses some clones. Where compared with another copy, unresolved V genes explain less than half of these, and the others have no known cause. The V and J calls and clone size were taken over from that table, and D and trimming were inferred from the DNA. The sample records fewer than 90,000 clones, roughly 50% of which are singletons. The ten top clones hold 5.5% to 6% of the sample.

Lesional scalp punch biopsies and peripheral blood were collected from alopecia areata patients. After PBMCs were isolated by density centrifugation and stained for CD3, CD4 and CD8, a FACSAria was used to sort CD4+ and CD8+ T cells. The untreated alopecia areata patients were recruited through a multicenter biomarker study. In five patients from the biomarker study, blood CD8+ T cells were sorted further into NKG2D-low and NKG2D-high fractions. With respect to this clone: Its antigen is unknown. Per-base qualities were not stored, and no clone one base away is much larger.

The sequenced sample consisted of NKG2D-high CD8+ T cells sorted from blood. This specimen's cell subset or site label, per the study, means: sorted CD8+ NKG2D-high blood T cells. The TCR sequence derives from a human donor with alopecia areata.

The DNA sequence is TGTGCCACCTCGGGTCTGGAGGATGAAAAACTGTTTTTT. Its translation reads: CATSGLEDEKLFF. The V and J genes are TRBV6-6 and TRBJ1-4; no D gene is confidently identified. V loses 10 bases of germline sequence and J loses 6 bases, and the interval between the two ends is 15 bases. Based on the germline V gene (reference sequence), the CDR1 and CDR2 sequences are MNHNY and SVGAGI. Its CDR3 holds 13 amino acids, cysteine through phenylalanine. Of the read, only the CDR3 DNA is kept; its 39 bases are in frame from base 1.